Listed here are 14 T cell receptor beta chains from one sample, sequenced in a study of control samples from healthy donors and cancer patients. Only in-frame clones appear in the TCRdb table, and some are missing; sequencing was by immunoSEQ multiplex PCR. The sample has roughly 55,000 clones, 88% seen once. Sequencing was carried out using blood. The receptors originated from a man over 45 in good health.

The rearrangement joins TRBV24-1 to TRBJ1-1, with D perhaps matching TRBD1 (6 bases). The length of the CDR3 is 16 residues. V lost 2 bases and J lost 6, with 18 bases in between. CDR1 is KGHDR, CDR2 SFDVKD, per germline. The CDR3 protein is CATSDSQGAPGSEAFF. DNA for the CDR3: TGTGCCACCAGTGATTCACAGGGAGCTCCGGGCTCTGAAGCTTTCTTT.

This chain uses TRBV5-1 with TRBJ2-2; D is undetermined. The CDR3 loop spans 12 amino acids. Germline V gene lookup returns CDR1 SGHRS and CDR2 YFSETQ. V was trimmed by 4 bases and J by 4 bases, leaving 5 bases between them. CDR3: CASSDSTGELFF. CDR3 nucleotides: TGCGCCAGCAGCGATTCCACCGGGGAGCTGTTTTTT.

In this sample, this clone turned up a few times. This chain links TRBV12-3 or TRBV12-4 with TRBJ2-3, with D unresolved. V was clipped by 5 bases and J by 6 bases, with 12 bases between them. The CDR3 has 13 amino acids. CDR3 region: CASSLDVRDTQYF. CDR3 nucleotide sequence: TGTGCCAGCAGTCTAGACGTGAGGGATACGCAGTATTTT.

The chain combines TRBV10-3 with TRBJ1-5; TRBD1 might be the D (5 bases). Germline V lookup: CDR1 ENHRY, CDR2 SYGVKD. There are 13 residues in the CDR3. V was trimmed by 1 base and J by 5 bases, leaving 6 bases between them. The CDR3 sequence: CAISELGDQPQHF. CDR3 in DNA: TGTGCCATCAGTGAGTTAGGGGATCAGCCCCAGCATTTT.

This chain joins TRBV3-1 (or the pseudogene TRBV3-2) and TRBJ2-7; perhaps TRBD2 as D (6 bases). Trimming removed 3 bases from V and 7 bases from J, with 19 bases in between. There are 15 residues in the CDR3. Germline V gives CDR1 LGHDT, CDR2 YNNKEL (reference sequence). The CDR3 is CASSHAGTGFREQYF. DNA of the CDR3: TGTGCCAGCAGCCATGCCGGGACTGGGTTTCGGGAGCAGTACTTC.

CDR3 region: CASSPQGLGKGEQYF. CDR3 in DNA: TGTGCCAGCTCACCACAGGGACTCGGCAAGGGAGAGCAGTACTTC. This sequence joins TRBV18 and TRBJ2-7; tentative D call: TRBD2 (6 bases). Trimming took 1 base from V and 7 from J, leaving 17 bases between them. CDR1 is KGHSH and CDR2 is LQKENI in the germline V gene. There are 15 residues in the CDR3.

The chain is built from TRBV18 and TRBJ2-1, with D perhaps matching TRBD1 or TRBD2 (6 bases each). V dropped 1 base and J dropped 9 bases, with 10 bases sitting between them. Germline CDR1 reads KGHSH; CDR2 reads LQKENI. This CDR3 is 13 amino acids long. In DNA, the CDR3 is TGTGCCAGCTCACCACTGACGGGGGCTGAGCAGTTCTTC. Translating gives CASSPLTGAEQFF.

V usage is TRBV19 and J usage is TRBJ2-1; 12 bases line up with TRBD2. J was trimmed by 7 bases and V by 5 bases; bases with no gene match: 9. This CDR3 comprises 16 residues. Germline-derived CDR1 and CDR2 are LNHDA and SQIVND (reference sequence). The CDR3 DNA is TGTGCCAGTAGTGGGGGGGGACTAGCGGGCCTTAATGAGCAGTTCTTC. It is translated as CASSGGGLAGLNEQFF.

V is TRBV6-6 and J is TRBJ2-7, with D perhaps matching TRBD1 or TRBD2 (5 bases each). V dropped 6 bases and J dropped 1 base, with 13 bases sitting between them. CDR1 is MNHNY, CDR2 SVGAGI, per germline (reference sequence). This CDR3 is 14 amino acids long. This chain's CDR3 is CASRSGTDSYEQYF. As DNA, the CDR3 is TGTGCCAGCAGGTCCGGGACGGATTCCTACGAGCAGTACTTC.

The chain links TRBV24-1 to TRBJ2-1; D is perhaps TRBD2 (6 bases). The V gene's germline CDR1 is KGHDR and CDR2 SFDVKD. V was clipped by 4 bases and J by 3 bases, with 12 bases between them. The CDR3 covers 15 residues. CDR3 bases: TGTGCCACCAGTGAAGCGGGCGAGATCTACAATGAGCAGTTCTTC. Encoded protein: CATSEAGEIYNEQFF.

The chain is built from TRBV5-6 and TRBJ1-3, with D unresolved. Germline CDR1 reads SGHDT; CDR2 reads YYEEEE. The CDR3 length is 14 residues. V gave up 0 bases and J gave up 2 bases, with 6 bases separating them. The CDR3 sequence is CASSLGPAGNTIYF. In DNA form, the CDR3 reads TGTGCCAGCAGCTTGGGACCAGCTGGAAACACCATATATTTT.

This CDR3 is CSAASRVSGELFF. For the CDR3, the DNA is TGCAGCGCCGCCTCCAGGGTGTCCGGGGAGCTGTTTTTT. The chain joins TRBV29-1 to TRBJ2-2; a possible D gene is TRBD1 (5 bases). The V and J ends lost 7 bases and 6 bases respectively, with 15 bases between them. The CDR3 covers 13 residues. Per germline, CDR1 SQVTM and CDR2 ANQGSEA.

This clone was counted only a few times. The chain links TRBV28 to TRBJ1-1; TRBD1 matches 12 bases. CDR1 and CDR2 (germline): MDHEN, SYDVKM. This CDR3 contains 16 residues. The J segment lost 11 bases and the V segment lost 4 bases, leaving 14 bases of the junction unmatched. In DNA, the CDR3 is TGTGCCAGCAGTTCGGGACAGGGGGCGCCGCTTTCAGGGGCTTTCTTT. This translates into CASSSGQGAPLSGAFF.

V usage is TRBV28 and J usage is TRBJ1-1; D remains ambiguous. From germline, CDR1 is MDHEN and CDR2 SYDVKM. The CDR3 totals 17 residues. Trimming took 5 bases from V and 0 from J, leaving 19 bases between them. CDR3 sequence: CASSIGINYHLNTEAFF. The CDR3 nucleotides read TGTGCCAGCAGTATCGGGATAAACTATCACCTGAACACTGAAGCTTTCTTT.